The 6 T cell receptor beta chains reported below all come from one sample, sequenced in a study of naive and memory T cell subsets (dated by TCRdb to about 2017). Broader findings and caveats from the paper: A few larger clonotypes were present in naive repertoires, particularly the CD8 repertoires, and these clonotypes were possibly memory cells re-expressing CD45RA.

Library creation used UMI-ligation and nested PCR. Sequencer: Illumina MiSeq. The beta constant-region primer consisted of an equimolar mixture of two oligonucleotides that together covered TRBC1 and TRBC2. Four rounds of PCR were used to amplify ligated cDNA, with nested alpha and beta constant-region primers being used together with the SP2 primer. Using fastp trimming at Q25 and MiXCR clonotype assembly, TCRdb reanalyzed the public sequencing data and kept in-frame beta chains. Each CDR3 protein appears once, grouped with its most common genes and DNA. The sample profile shows roughly 140,000 distinct CDR3 sequences; about 20% of them were found once. Roughly 0.63% of the sample comes from the top ten. Antigens of these TCRs are unknown. Material for sequencing was naive CD8+ T cells from blood. The sample's cell subset or site label, in plain terms: naive T cells, CD45RA high CD27+. Receptors were obtained from a human donor in good health.

In this sample, this clonotype turned up many times. The V gene is TRBV20-1, the J gene TRBJ1-2, with 8 bases identical to TRBD1. The CDR3 is 18 residues long. Germline values: CDR1 DFQATT, CDR2 SNEGSKA (reference sequence). V lost 4 bases and J lost 3; bases outside the gene matches: 19. The CDR3 protein is CSATMLVAGGNQDYGYTF. CDR3 DNA: TGCAGTGCTACCATGTTAGTGGCAGGGGGCAATCAGGACTATGGCTACACCTTC.

This clonotype was observed a handful of times. V gene TRBV19 combines with J gene TRBJ2-5, with D unclear. CDR1 and CDR2 from the germline V gene are LNHDA and SQIVND (reference sequence). V gave up 5 bases and J gave up 4 bases, with 17 bases separating them. This CDR3 has 15 residues. The CDR3, as DNA: TGTGCCAGTAGTTCCCAATGGGGTTTAGGAGAGACCCAGTACTTC. This encodes CASSSQWGLGETQYF.

This sequence joins TRBV2 and TRBJ1-5, with D possibly matching TRBD1 (5 bases). This CDR3 has 17 residues. The germline V gene encodes CDR1 SNHLY and CDR2 FYNNEI. The ends were cut back, 6 bases at V and 6 bases at J, with 24 bases in the middle. The CDR3 DNA reads TGTGCCAGCAGCGTGATGAAGGGACGGGGGGAAGGTCAGCCCCAGCATTTT. This encodes CASSVMKGRGEGQPQHF.

For the CDR3, the DNA is TGTGCCAGCAGCTTGAGGACAGGGCCTAGCTCCTATAATTCACCCCTCCACTTT. As protein: CASSLRTGPSSYNSPLHF. The chain has TRBV5-5 and TRBJ1-6; 8 bases fit TRBD1. Trimming took 1 base from V and 0 from J; bases not matched to a gene: 6. Germline CDR1 SGHKS, CDR2 YYEKEE (reference sequence). The CDR3 sequence is 18 residues long. The complete variable domain, with remaining parts taken from reference TRBV5-5 and TRBJ1-6, reads DAGVTQSPTHLIKTRGQQVTLRCSPISGHKSVSWYQQVLGQGPQFIFQYYEKEERGRGNFPDRFSARQFPNYSSELNVNALLLGDSALYLCASSLRTGPSSYNSPLHFGNGTRLTVT.

The V gene is TRBV28, the J gene TRBJ1-2; D perhaps matches TRBD1 (5 bases). V lost 4 bases and J lost 1, with 25 bases in between. CDR3 length equals 19 residues. The germline V gene has CDR1 MDHEN and CDR2 SYDVKM. The CDR3 sequence is CASSSLGLWADGSNYGYTF. CDR3 nucleotide sequence: TGTGCCAGCAGTTCCTTGGGACTCTGGGCCGACGGAAGTAACTATGGCTACACCTTC.

This clonotype was picked up a small number of times. The chain carries TRBV5-6 and TRBJ2-7; a possible D gene is TRBD2 (6 bases). The germline V gene has CDR1 SGHDT and CDR2 YYEEEE. The length of the CDR3 is 14 residues. Between the trimmed V and J ends, which lost 4 bases and 2 bases, there was a span of 13 bases. CDR3 coding DNA: TGTGCCAGCAGCGTTTCGGGACTGCCCTACGAGCAGTACTTC. It is translated as CASSVSGLPYEQYF.